This entry features one T cell receptor (beta chain) sequence. Its specificity is unknown. Sequenced with the Oncomine TCR Beta short-read assay was DNA taken from cultured CD4+ T cells. TCRdb fed the PCR reads into MiXCR, producing one record per CDR3 protein. The sample lists under 15,000 distinct CDR3 sequences; 55% to 65% were seen once. The entry originates in a study of vaccination and CD4 T cells after COVID-19. Study as a whole: Cultures designated as controls were supplied with a CEFX pool, an HIV-1 Nef pool, or no peptide. Points from the study as a whole: Researchers report that a median about 87% of reactive clones in convalescent patients surfaced only post-vaccination.

Treatment: approximately nine-day PBMC culture with coronavirus spike peptide pools or control peptides (ViraFEST assay). ViraFEST expanded antigen-specific T cells with peptide pools, then sequenced TCRs. V dropped 3 bases and J dropped 0; count of bases not matched to a gene: 10. The CDR3 has 17 amino acids. Germline CDR1 and CDR2: SGHNT and YYREEE (reference sequence). The chain has TRBV5-4 and TRBJ2-7, with 9 bases identical to TRBD2. The sequencing sample was made of CD4+ T cells from blood, cultured in vitro. The receptor comes from a human donor who had recovered from COVID-19. CDR3 nucleotide sequence: TGTGCCAGCAGCTCCAAAGCGGGAGGAAGGAGCTCCTACGAGCAGTACTTC. As protein: CASSSKAGGRSSYEQYF.